The entry that follows covers one T cell receptor (beta chain) sequence. Its binding antigen is unknown. No much larger clone is present one base from it, and per-base qualities are unavailable. The sample has other DNA sequences that encode this CDR3 too. The sample belongs to a study of cytomegalovirus exposure and HLA in healthy donors (dated by TCRdb to 2016 to 2017). The study in broad terms: The roughly 670 repertoires of the first cohort and the roughly 110 validation repertoires were produced on the same platform, according to a later analysis. The study aimed to test whether cataloging public T cell receptors could reveal signatures of past pathogen exposure. A separate validation cohort of more than 100 different subjects was used in addition to the roughly 620-subject first cohort. To predict cytomegalovirus infection status, the study brought together high-throughput TCR immunosequencing, statistical association of individual TCRs with disease status, and machine learning. Overall study results and their limits: Subsequent analysis determined that TCRs grouped into clusters in the first cohort also showed a tendency toward co-occurrence across the 90 to 150 validation repertoires, and 85% to 95% of cluster scores exceeded 0. A later analysis lacked HLA typing for the validation cohort, so it scored co-occurrence in that cohort across all 120 or so repertoires. Most TCR sequences were observed very rarely across donors, whereas some public TCRs were present in many individuals. The classifier was reported to diagnose cytomegalovirus status with high specificity and sensitivity in both the original and validation cohorts. In vitro tests confirmed that a few of the cytomegalovirus-associated TCR beta chains recognize cytomegalovirus antigens. The authors suggested that the approach could potentially be extended to other disease states and immunological phenotypes. In the study, approximately 160 TCR beta chains were listed as associated with cytomegalovirus.

The library came from the immunoSEQ multiplex PCR assay. The source study handled its data this way. A statistical classification framework was built for diagnosing cytomegalovirus status from the catalog of TCR beta chain sequences. What TCRdb holds here is the immuneACCESS table cut down to in-frame rearrangements. Part of the clones is not present; checked against another copy, under half of the missing clones reflect an unresolved V gene, and the others are unexplained. The V and J calls and clone size come from that table; D and trimming were worked out from the DNA. In all, the sample holds about 79,000 clones, and approximately 93% of those were seen once. 3.6% of the sample belongs to the ten largest clones. The donors were included in the validation cohort of 120 subjects, a group kept apart from the roughly 670-subject first cohort. The CDR3 contains 18 residues, cysteine and phenylalanine counted. The kept DNA is CDR3 alone, 54 bases in frame from the first base.

The sequenced material came from PBMCs. This chain joins TRBV1 to TRBJ2-3; TRBD2 is taken as the D call from the table, unchecked against the DNA. TRBV1 is a listed pseudogene. This TCR was sampled from a woman aged 30 to 39 in good health and CMV-seronegative. The sequence in DNA is TGCACCAGCAGCCAAGCCAGGCTCGGGGGGCGGTGCACAGATACGCAGTATTTT. This codes for CTSSQARLGGRCTDTQYF.